This T cell receptor beta chain was sequenced for a study of vaccination and CD4 T cells after COVID-19. On the study more broadly: Each post-COVID sample was drawn after diagnosis, and the median interval was around 100 days (range 35 to 161).

Treatment noted: roughly 11-day PBMC culture with coronavirus spike peptide pools or control peptides (ViraFEST assay). Those CD4+ T cells from the unexposed donor predate the COVID-19 pandemic (2011-2018). With peptide pools, ViraFEST first expanded antigen-specific T cells and afterwards sequenced their TCRs. On day 3 and again on day 7, fresh IL-2 medium was used to replace half the medium. The Oncomine TCR Beta short-read assay generated sequence data from the DNA of cultured CD4+ T cells. The genomic DNA was obtained from cultured CD4+ T cells by extraction with the QIAamp micro DNA kit. TCRdb reanalysed the PCR reads using MiXCR and keeps one entry per CDR3 protein. The repertoire has some 10,000 distinct CDR3 sequences, less than 40% of them found once; the top ten carry approximately 14%. In regard to this clonotype: Its antigen is unknown.

The TCR originated in a human donor in good health. The specimen was CD4+ T cells from blood, cultured in vitro.

Here the CDR3 reads CASRPQMNTEAFF. CDR3 sequence (DNA): TGTGCCAGCAGACCCCAGATGAACACTGAAGCTTTCTTT. The chain employs TRBV6-1 and TRBJ1-1; D gene ambiguous. Germline V lookup: CDR1 MNHNS, CDR2 SASEGT. V was shortened by 6 bases and J by 0 bases, with 8 bases between the two germline ends. The CDR3 is made up of 13 amino acids.